This TCR beta chain was recovered during a study of blood T cell repertoires in COVID-19. Study at large: Material from acute and convalescent COVID-19 was sourced from the United States, Italy and Spain. From T cells, B-cell-depleted T cells, or PBMCs came the material, which was cDNA or gDNA.

Germline V gene sequence: CDR1 SGHRS, CDR2 YFSETQ. The CDR3 length is 12 residues. V dropped 4 bases and J dropped 3 bases, with 6 bases sitting between them. Methods used by the authors: Researchers report that nucleated cell counts were estimated from reference gene primer amplification. Data came from immunoSEQ multiplex PCR; TCRdb stores just in-frame clones and leaves some out. For V, J and clone size, that table is used; D and trimming come from the DNA. The top ten clones hold roughly 5.8% of a sample with about 76,000 clones, about 93% of them seen once. The clonotype was recovered from a human donor in a cohort sampled during active COVID-19. V is TRBV5-1 and J is TRBJ2-3; D may be TRBD2 (5 bases). Sample: peripheral blood. The CDR3 is CASSTGTDTQYF. CDR3 bases: TGCGCCAGCAGCACGGGGACAGATACGCAGTATTTT.